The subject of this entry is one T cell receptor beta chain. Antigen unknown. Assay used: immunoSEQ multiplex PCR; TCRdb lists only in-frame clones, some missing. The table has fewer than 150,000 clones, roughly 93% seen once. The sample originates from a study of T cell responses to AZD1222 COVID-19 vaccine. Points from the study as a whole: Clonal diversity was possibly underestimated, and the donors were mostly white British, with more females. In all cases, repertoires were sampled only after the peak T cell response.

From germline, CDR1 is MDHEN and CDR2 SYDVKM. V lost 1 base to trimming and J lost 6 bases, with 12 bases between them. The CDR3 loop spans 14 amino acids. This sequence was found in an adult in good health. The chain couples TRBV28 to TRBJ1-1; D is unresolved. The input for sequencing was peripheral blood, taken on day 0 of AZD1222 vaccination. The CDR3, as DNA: TGTGCCAGCAGTTTATCGACGGCCAGCTCTGAAGCTTTCTTT. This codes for CASSLSTASSEAFF.